The next 8 T cell receptor beta chains were all read from a single sample in a study of cytomegalovirus exposure and HLA in healthy donors. This PCR relied on a set of 60 Vbeta primers and 13 Jbeta primers. The repertoire was sequenced with immunoSEQ multiplex PCR; TCRdb's copy has only in-frame clones and lacks some. The sample includes about 150,000 clones, about three quarters of them seen just once. Sequencing used PBMCs. These receptors were taken from a male donor in good health and CMV-seronegative.

The gene calls are TRBV11-1 and TRBJ2-4; D possibly corresponds to TRBD2 (5 bases). This CDR3 contains 16 residues. Trimming cost V 3 bases and J 7 bases, with 19 bases left between them. Germline-derived CDR1 and CDR2 are SGHAT and FQDESV (reference sequence). The CDR3 DNA reads as TGTGCCAGCAGCTTGTCTTTGGACTCGATATCGAACATTCAGTACTTC. Translating it yields CASSLSLDSISNIQYF.

This chain connects TRBV7-9 to TRBJ2-5, with TRBD2 identical over 13 bases. Germline assignment: CDR1 SEHNR and CDR2 FQNEAQ (reference sequence). J gave up 1 base and V 4 bases, and 6 bases lay outside the gene matches. The CDR3 loop spans 17 amino acids. The CDR3 DNA is TGTGCCAGCAGCTCCCGACTAGCGGGAGGTTCCCAAGAGACCCAGTACTTC. Amino acids: CASSSRLAGGSQETQYF.

This chain connects TRBV9 to TRBJ2-3, with 9 nucleotides matching TRBD2. The CDR3 loop spans 15 amino acids. Germline CDR1 SGDLS, CDR2 YYNGEE. V lost 3 bases and J lost 2; bases outside the gene matches: 4. CDR3 in amino acids: CASSERGANTDTQYF. CDR3 DNA sequence: TGTGCCAGCAGCGAGCGGGGGGCCAACACAGATACGCAGTATTTT.

The chain employs TRBV30 and TRBJ2-2; 10 nucleotides align to TRBD2. Germline-derived CDR1 and CDR2 are GTSNPN and SVGIG (reference sequence). This CDR3 comprises 16 residues. V gave up 2 bases and J gave up 7 bases; unmatched junction bases: 10. The CDR3 is CAWSHLAGEYGGELFF. In DNA form, the CDR3 reads TGTGCCTGGAGTCATCTAGCGGGAGAATATGGCGGGGAGCTGTTTTTT.

This chain connects TRBV6-5 to TRBJ2-7; no firm D call. V was cut by 8 bases and J by 5 bases, with 10 bases left in between. CDR3 length: 11 amino acids. Looked up from germline, CDR1 is MNHEY and CDR2 is SVGAGI. CDR3 region: CASAGSHEQYF. The CDR3 bases are TGTGCCAGCGCCGGTTCCCACGAGCAGTACTTC.

The rearrangement joins TRBV18 to TRBJ2-7; TRBD2 matches 11 bases. Germline values: CDR1 KGHSH, CDR2 LQKENI. V trimming: 4 bases; J trimming: 4 bases; junction bases outside the gene matches: 6. This CDR3 contains 15 residues. CDR3 region: CASSQRLAGKYEQYF. In DNA, the CDR3 is TGTGCCAGCTCACAGAGACTAGCGGGAAAATACGAGCAGTACTTC.

The chain is built from TRBV9 and TRBJ2-1, with unresolved D. Germline V gene sequence: CDR1 SGDLS, CDR2 YYNGEE. V lost 4 bases and J 2 bases, leaving 16 bases between the germline ends. The CDR3 runs to 16 residues. The CDR3 loop reads CASSPPVSIPYNEQFF. CDR3 DNA: TGTGCCAGCAGCCCCCCGGTGTCGATACCCTACAATGAGCAGTTCTTC.

The J gene is TRBJ1-2, the V gene TRBV7-9; D may be TRBD1 (6 bases). Germline CDR1 reads SEHNR; CDR2 reads FQNEAQ (reference sequence). Trimming stripped 8 bases from V and 0 bases from J, with 13 bases between. The CDR3 is made up of 14 amino acids. CDR3 region: CASRTVEANYGYTF. The CDR3 DNA is TGTGCCAGCCGGACAGTTGAAGCTAACTATGGCTACACCTTC.